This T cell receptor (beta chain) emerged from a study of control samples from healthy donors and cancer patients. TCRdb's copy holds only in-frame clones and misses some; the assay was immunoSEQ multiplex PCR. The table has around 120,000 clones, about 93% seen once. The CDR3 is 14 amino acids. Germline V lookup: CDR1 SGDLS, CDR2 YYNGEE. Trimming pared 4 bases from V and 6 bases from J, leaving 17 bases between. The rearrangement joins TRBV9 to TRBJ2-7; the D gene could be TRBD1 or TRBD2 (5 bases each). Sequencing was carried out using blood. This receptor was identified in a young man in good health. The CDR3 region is CASSRGIWGSEQYF. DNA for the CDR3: TGTGCCAGCAGCCGGGGTATTTGGGGCTCCGAGCAGTACTTC. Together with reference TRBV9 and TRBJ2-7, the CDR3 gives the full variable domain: DSGVTQTPKHLITATGQRVTLRCSPRSGDLSVYWYQQSLDQGLQFLIQYYNGEERAKGNILERFSAQQFPDLHSELNLSSLELGDSALYFCASSRGIWGSEQYFGPGTRLTVT.